Listed below are T cell receptor beta chains from one sample, sequenced in a study of T cells in Graves' hyperthyroidism and ophthalmopathy. TCRdb analysed the multiplex PCR reads with MiXCR anew, one entry per CDR3 protein. The table records some 440,000 distinct CDR3 sequences, about a sixth of them present only once. Sequencing was carried out using blood. The receptors shown here come from a woman aged 18-29 years with Graves' hyperthyroidism. The CDR3 runs from the conserved cysteine through the conserved F or W. Fields, in order: J gene, D gene, V gene, clone size, CDR3 DNA, CDR3 protein. The D gene is left open where the match is weak. For some rows the clone size is stated as once, few or many, or as a class when expanded; others skip it.

TRBJ1-5	TRBD1	TRBV18	many	TGTGCCAGCTCACAAACTTCCGGGACAGGTTTCAATCAGCCCCAGCATTTT	CASSQTSGTGFNQPQHF
TRBJ2-3	.	TRBV7-9	few	TGTGCCAGCAGCCCCATGAGCCCCGTTCGAGTCACAGATACGCAGTATTTT	CASSPMSPVRVTDTQYF
TRBJ2-3	TRBD2	TRBV5-1	many	TGCGCCAGCAGCTTGGAAGCGGGAGTGGCAGATACGCAGTATTTT	CASSLEAGVADTQYF
TRBJ2-3	TRBD1	TRBV7-9	many	TGTGCCAGCAGTTCACTTAATCAGGGGGAGAACACAGATACGCAGTATTTT	CASSSLNQGENTDTQYF
TRBJ2-2	TRBD1	TRBV2	many	TGTGCCAGCATGGGACAGGGTAGCACCGGGGAGCTGTTTTTT	CASMGQGSTGELFF
TRBJ2-1	TRBD1	TRBV11-2	many	TGTGCCAGCAGCTTTGGACAGGGGGCAAATGAGCAGTTCTTC	CASSFGQGANEQFF
TRBJ1-3	.	TRBV6-2/TRBV6-3	few	TGTGCCAGCAGTTACTCGGTAGTAAATGGAAACACCATATATTTT	CASSYSVVNGNTIYF
TRBJ1-1	TRBD1	TRBV2	many	TGTGCCAGCACAGGACAGGGCGACCTTTTGAACACTGAAGCTTTCTTT	CASTGQGDLLNTEAFF
TRBJ1-6	.	TRBV19	few	TGTGCCAATAGTATGGCACAGACTAAACAAAATTCACCCCTCCACTTT	CANSMAQTKQNSPLHF
TRBJ1-5	.	TRBV2	.	TGTGCCAGCTCCGCAGGAGCGGGCAATCAGCCCCAGCATTTT	CASSAGAGNQPQHF
TRBJ2-5	TRBD2	TRBV4-1	.	TGCGCCAGCAGCCAAGGGAGCGGGGGGGCTTATGAGACCCAGTACTTC	CASSQGSGGAYETQYF
TRBJ1-5	.	TRBV20-1	.	TGCAGTGCTAGGGGAGGGCCAAATCAGCCCCAGCATTTT	CSARGGPNQPQHF
TRBJ2-6	.	TRBV7-3	many	TGTGCCAGCAGCCCACCCACGGGGGCCAACGTCCTGACTTTC	CASSPPTGANVLTF
TRBJ2-1	.	TRBV9	.	TGTGCCAGCAGCGTAACGGTGGGGACGAGCTCCTACAATGAGCAGTTCTTC	CASSVTVGTSSYNEQFF
TRBJ1-5	.	TRBV7-6	many	TGTGCCAGCAGCTATCCGGGTTCCACTCAGCCCCAGCATTTT	CASSYPGSTQPQHF
TRBJ2-5	.	TRBV28	many	TGTGCCAGCAGCACGCAGCCTCGGTACGGGACCCAGTACTTC	CASSTQPRYGTQYF
TRBJ2-5	TRBD1	TRBV5-1	many	TGCGCCAGCAGCTCGGGACAGGGGCGAGAGACCCAGTACTTC	CASSSGQGRETQYF
TRBJ2-7	.	TRBV5-1	.	TGCGCCAGCAGCTTGAATGGGGTGGGAAGCGAGCAGTACTTC	CASSLNGVGSEQYF
TRBJ1-5	.	TRBV2	many	TGTGCCAGCAGTGGCGGTCCCCGTCAGCCCCAGCATTTT	CASSGGPRQPQHF
TRBJ2-3	TRBD2	TRBV29-1	.	TGCAGCGTGGGGCGGGGGGCGGTCACAGATACGCAGTATTTT	CSVGRGAVTDTQYF
TRBJ2-3	TRBD2	TRBV20-1	few	TGCAGTGGGGATAGCGGGAGGCAGTCCACGCAGTATTTT	CSGDSGRQSTQYF
TRBJ2-7	TRBD2	TRBV29-1	many	TGCAGCGTTCGACTAGCGGGAGGGTCCTACGAGCAGTACTTC	CSVRLAGGSYEQYF
TRBJ2-3	.	TRBV5-1	few	TGCGCCAGCAGCCCCCCGAAAGGATTCACAGATACGCAGTATTTT	CASSPPKGFTDTQYF
TRBJ1-3	.	TRBV20-1	.	TGCAGTGCTATTAGGGGTCAATCTGGAAACACCATATATTTT	CSAIRGQSGNTIYF
TRBJ1-2	.	TRBV6-1	few	TGTGCCAGCAGCAGGACAGCTGGCTATGGCTACACCTTC	CASSRTAGYGYTF
TRBJ2-2	.	TRBV19	.	TGTGCCAGTAGTATTCAGGTCCCGGCCGGGGAGCTGTTTTTT	CASSIQVPAGELFF
TRBJ1-5	.	TRBV28	many	TGTGCCAGCAGCCAGACATCAGCTAGCAATCAGCCCCAGCATTTT	CASSQTSASNQPQHF
TRBJ2-1	TRBD1	TRBV6-2/TRBV6-3	.	TGTGCCAGCAGTTACCGTATAGACAGGGAATCCTACAATGAGCAGTTCTTC	CASSYRIDRESYNEQFF
TRBJ1-4	.	TRBV12-3/TRBV12-4	many	TGTGCCAGCAGTTTATGGTCAGGGACTGAAAAACTGTTTTTT	CASSLWSGTEKLFF
TRBJ1-6	.	TRBV20-1	many	TGCAGTGCTAGAGCAGGGGAGGGTTCACCCCTCCACTTT	CSARAGEGSPLHF
TRBJ2-1	TRBD1	TRBV20-1	once	TGCAGTGCTCCGAATTACTGGGACAGCAATTCCTACAATGAGCAGTTCTTC	CSAPNYWDSNSYNEQFF
TRBJ1-1	.	TRBV19	.	TGTGCCAGTAGTCCTTCTGAATGGGGTGTTTTAAACACTGAAGCTTTCTTT	CASSPSEWGVLNTEAFF
TRBJ2-1	TRBD1	TRBV20-1	many	TGCAGTGCGGAACGGGACAGGGGGCCCTCGGAGCAGTTCTTC	CSAERDRGPSEQFF
TRBJ1-1	.	TRBV12-3/TRBV12-4	many	TGTGCCAGCAGCCCGGGGGGGGGTGCTTTCTTT	CASSPGGGAFF
TRBJ2-2	.	TRBV18	few	TGTGCCAGCTCACCTCGGGACTCGGGGGAGCTGTTTTTT	CASSPRDSGELFF
TRBJ2-3	TRBD2	TRBV20-1	.	TGCAGTGCTATAGCGGGGGAGGCAGATACGCAGTATTTT	CSAIAGEADTQYF
TRBJ1-1	TRBD1	TRBV6-1	many	TGTGCCAGCAGTCCAATAGGGGGCCCGAACACTGAAGCTTTCTTT	CASSPIGGPNTEAFF
TRBJ1-2	TRBD1	TRBV5-5	many	TGTGCCAGCAGCTTGGTTCCCTTGGGACAGGGGTACGGTGGCTACACCTTC	CASSLVPLGQGYGGYTF
TRBJ1-3	.	TRBV9	.	TGTGCCAGTAGCGCGGCCAGCTCTGGAAACACCATATATTTT	CASSAASSGNTIYF
TRBJ1-1	TRBD1	TRBV18	once	TGTGCCAGCTCACAGGATTCCGGGACAGGGGGCGCGGACACTGAAGCTTTCTTT	CASSQDSGTGGADTEAFF
TRBJ2-3	TRBD1	TRBV20-1	few	TGCAGTGCTAGAGGCCAGGGGGAAGATACGCAGTATTTT	CSARGQGEDTQYF